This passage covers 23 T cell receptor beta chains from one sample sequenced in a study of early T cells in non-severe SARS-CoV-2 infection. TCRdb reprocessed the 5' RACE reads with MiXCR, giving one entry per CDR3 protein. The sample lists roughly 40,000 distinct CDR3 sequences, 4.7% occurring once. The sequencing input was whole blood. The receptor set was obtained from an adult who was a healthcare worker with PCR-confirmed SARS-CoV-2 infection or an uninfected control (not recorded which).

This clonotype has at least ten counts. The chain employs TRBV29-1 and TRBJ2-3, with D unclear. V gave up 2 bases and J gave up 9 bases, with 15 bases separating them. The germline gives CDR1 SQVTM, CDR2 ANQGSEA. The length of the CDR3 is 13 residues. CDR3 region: CSVELFREPTQYF. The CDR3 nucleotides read TGCAGCGTTGAACTTTTTCGTGAACCCACGCAGTATTTT.

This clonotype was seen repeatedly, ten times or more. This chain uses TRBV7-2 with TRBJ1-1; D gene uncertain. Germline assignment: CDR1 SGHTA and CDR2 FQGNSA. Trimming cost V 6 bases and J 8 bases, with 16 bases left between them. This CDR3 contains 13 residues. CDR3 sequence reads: CASSSLWPEEAFF. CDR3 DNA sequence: TGTGCCAGCAGTTCACTCTGGCCCGAGGAAGCTTTCTTT.

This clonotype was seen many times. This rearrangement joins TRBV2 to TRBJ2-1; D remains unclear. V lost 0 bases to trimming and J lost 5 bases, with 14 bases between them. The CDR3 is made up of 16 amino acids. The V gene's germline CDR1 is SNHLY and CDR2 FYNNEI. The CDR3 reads CASSEARVALNNEQFF. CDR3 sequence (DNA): TGTGCCAGCAGTGAAGCTCGGGTCGCGCTAAACAATGAGCAGTTCTTC.

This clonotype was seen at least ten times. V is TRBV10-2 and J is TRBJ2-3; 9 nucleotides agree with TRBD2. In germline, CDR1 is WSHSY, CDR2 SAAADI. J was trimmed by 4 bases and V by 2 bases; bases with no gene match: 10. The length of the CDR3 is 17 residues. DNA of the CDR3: TGCGCCAGCAGTGAGACCTTAGCGGGAGTCGGAGCAGATACGCAGTATTTT. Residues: CASSETLAGVGADTQYF.

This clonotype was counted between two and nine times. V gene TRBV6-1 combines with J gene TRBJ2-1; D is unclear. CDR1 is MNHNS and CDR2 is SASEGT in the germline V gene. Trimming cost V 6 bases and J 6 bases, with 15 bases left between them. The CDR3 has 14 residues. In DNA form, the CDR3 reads TGTGCCAGCAGCCCCCTCTGGAGAACCAATGAGCAGTTCTTC. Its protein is CASSPLWRTNEQFF.

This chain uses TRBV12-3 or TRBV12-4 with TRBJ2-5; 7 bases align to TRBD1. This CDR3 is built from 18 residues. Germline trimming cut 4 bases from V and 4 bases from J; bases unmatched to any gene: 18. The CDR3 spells CASSSYGGQGERSETQYF. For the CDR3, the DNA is TGTGCCAGCAGTTCGTATGGTGGGCAGGGGGAGCGTTCAGAGACCCAGTACTTC.

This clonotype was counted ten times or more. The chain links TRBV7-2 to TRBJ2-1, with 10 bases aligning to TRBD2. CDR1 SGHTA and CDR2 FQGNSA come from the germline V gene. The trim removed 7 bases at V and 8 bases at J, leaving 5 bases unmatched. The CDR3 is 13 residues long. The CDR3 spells CASKAGGQHEQFF. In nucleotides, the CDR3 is TGTGCCAGCAAAGCGGGGGGGCAGCATGAGCAGTTCTTC. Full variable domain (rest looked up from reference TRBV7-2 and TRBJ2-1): GAGVSQSPSNKVTEKGKDVELRCDPISGHTALYWYRQSLGQGLEFLIYFQGNSAPDKSGLPSDRFSAERTGGSVSTLTIQRTQQEDSAVYLCASKAGGQHEQFFGPGTRLTVL.

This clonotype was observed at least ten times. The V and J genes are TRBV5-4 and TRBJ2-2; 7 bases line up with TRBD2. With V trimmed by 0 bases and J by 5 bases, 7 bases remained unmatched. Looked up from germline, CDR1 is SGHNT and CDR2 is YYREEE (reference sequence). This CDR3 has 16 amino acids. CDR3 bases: TGTGCCAGCAGCTTGGTCGGACTAGTGGGTACCGGGGAGCTGTTTTTT. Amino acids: CASSLVGLVGTGELFF.

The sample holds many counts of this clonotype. The chain's CDR3 is CASSPGWGGYEQYF. In DNA, the CDR3 is TGTGCCAGCAGCCCTGGGTGGGGCGGCTACGAGCAGTACTTC. This chain links TRBV28 with TRBJ2-7; D is possibly TRBD1 (5 bases). CDR1 MDHEN and CDR2 SYDVKM come from the germline V gene. V gave up 6 bases and J gave up 3 bases, with 15 bases separating them. The CDR3 runs 14 residues.

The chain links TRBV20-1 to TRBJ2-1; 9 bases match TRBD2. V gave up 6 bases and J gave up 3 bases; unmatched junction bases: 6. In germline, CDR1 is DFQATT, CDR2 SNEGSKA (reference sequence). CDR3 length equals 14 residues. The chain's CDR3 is CSATVSGGYNEQFF. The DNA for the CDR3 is TGCAGTGCCACCGTTAGCGGGGGCTACAATGAGCAGTTCTTC.

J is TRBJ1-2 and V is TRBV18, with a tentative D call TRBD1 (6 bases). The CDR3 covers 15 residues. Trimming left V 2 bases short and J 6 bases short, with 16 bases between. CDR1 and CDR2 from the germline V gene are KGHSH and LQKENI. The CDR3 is CASSPMVAGEDGYTF. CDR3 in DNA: TGTGCCAGCTCACCAATGGTCGCAGGGGAGGATGGCTACACCTTC.

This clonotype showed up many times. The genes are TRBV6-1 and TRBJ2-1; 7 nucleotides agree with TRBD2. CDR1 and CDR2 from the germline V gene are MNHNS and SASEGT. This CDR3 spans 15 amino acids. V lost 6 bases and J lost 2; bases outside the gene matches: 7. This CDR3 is CASRRERDPYNEQFF. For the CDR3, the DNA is TGTGCCAGCAGAAGAGAGCGGGATCCCTACAATGAGCAGTTCTTC.

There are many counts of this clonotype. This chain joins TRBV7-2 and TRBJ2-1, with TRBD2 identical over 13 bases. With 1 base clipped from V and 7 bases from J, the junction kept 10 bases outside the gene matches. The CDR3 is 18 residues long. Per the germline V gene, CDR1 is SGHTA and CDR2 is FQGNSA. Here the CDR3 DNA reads TGTGCCAGCAGCTTAGTTCCCTCCGGGACTAGCGGGGAAAATGAGCAGTTCTTC. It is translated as CASSLVPSGTSGENEQFF.

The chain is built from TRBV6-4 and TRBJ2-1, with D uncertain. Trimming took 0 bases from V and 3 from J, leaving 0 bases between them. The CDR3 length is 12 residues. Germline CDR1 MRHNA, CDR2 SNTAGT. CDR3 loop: CASSDSYNEQFF. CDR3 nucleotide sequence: TGTGCCAGCAGTGACTCCTACAATGAGCAGTTCTTC.

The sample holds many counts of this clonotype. The CDR3 is CASSFSTDRLSTDTQYF. DNA of the CDR3: TGTGCCAGCAGCTTTTCTACGGACAGATTAAGCACAGATACGCAGTATTTT. The V gene is TRBV5-4, the J gene TRBJ2-3; D might be TRBD1 (6 bases). CDR3 length: 17 residues. Germline V lookup: CDR1 SGHNT, CDR2 YYREEE (reference sequence). V was pared by 2 bases and J by 0 bases, with 16 bases between.

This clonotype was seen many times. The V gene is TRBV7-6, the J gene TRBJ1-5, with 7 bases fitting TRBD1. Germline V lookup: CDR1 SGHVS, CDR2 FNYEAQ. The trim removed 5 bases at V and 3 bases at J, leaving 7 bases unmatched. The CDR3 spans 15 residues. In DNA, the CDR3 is TGTGCCAGCAGCCCGGGACAGCCTTACAATCAGCCCCAGCATTTT. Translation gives CASSPGQPYNQPQHF.

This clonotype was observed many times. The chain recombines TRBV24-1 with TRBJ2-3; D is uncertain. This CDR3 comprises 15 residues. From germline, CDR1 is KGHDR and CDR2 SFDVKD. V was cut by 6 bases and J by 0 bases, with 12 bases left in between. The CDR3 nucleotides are TGTGCCACCAGTCTGCAGGACCCTAGCACAGATACGCAGTATTTT. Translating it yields CATSLQDPSTDTQYF.

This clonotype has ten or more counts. The CDR3 loop reads CASSLDGTPSYEQYF. CDR3 DNA sequence: TGTGCCAGCAGCTTAGACGGAACCCCCTCCTACGAGCAGTACTTC. J is TRBJ2-7 and V is TRBV7-2; D gene ambiguous. V was trimmed by 1 base and J by 0 bases, leaving 10 bases between them. CDR1 and CDR2 (germline): SGHTA, FQGNSA. The CDR3 totals 15 residues.

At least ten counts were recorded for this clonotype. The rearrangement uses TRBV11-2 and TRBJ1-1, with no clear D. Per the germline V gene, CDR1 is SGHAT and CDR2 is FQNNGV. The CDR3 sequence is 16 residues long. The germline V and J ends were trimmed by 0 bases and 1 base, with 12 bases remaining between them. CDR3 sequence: CASSLEGPRPNTEAFF. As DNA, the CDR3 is TGTGCCAGCAGCTTAGAAGGACCGCGTCCGAACACTGAAGCTTTCTTT.

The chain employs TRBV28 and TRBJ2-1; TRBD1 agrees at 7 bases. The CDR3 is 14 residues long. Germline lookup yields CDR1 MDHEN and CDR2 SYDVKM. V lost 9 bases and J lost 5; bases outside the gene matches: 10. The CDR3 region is CASVSGTVHNEQFF. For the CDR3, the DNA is TGTGCCAGTGTATCCGGGACAGTTCACAATGAGCAGTTCTTC.

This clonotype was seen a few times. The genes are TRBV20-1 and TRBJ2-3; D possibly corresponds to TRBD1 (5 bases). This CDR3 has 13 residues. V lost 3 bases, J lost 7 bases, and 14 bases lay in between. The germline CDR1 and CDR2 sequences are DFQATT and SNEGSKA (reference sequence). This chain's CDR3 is CSASNRLRYTQYF. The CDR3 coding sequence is TGCAGTGCTAGTAACAGGCTGAGGTATACGCAGTATTTT.

DNA of the CDR3: TGTGCCAGCAGCTTAGACGGTCCGGGGGTTTTTAGCACAGATACGCAGTATTTT. It codes for CASSLDGPGVFSTDTQYF. This sequence joins TRBV7-6 and TRBJ2-3, with a weak D call TRBD2 (6 bases). The germline CDR1 and CDR2 sequences are SGHVS and FNYEAQ. CDR3 size: 18 residues. V was trimmed by 1 base and J by 0 bases, leaving 17 bases between them.

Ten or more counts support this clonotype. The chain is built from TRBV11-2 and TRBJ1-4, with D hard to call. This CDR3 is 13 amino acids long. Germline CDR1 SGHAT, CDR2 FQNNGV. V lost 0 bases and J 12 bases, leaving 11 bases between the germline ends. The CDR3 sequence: CASSLEEVGELFF. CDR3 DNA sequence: TGTGCCAGCAGCTTAGAGGAAGTGGGAGAACTGTTTTTT.